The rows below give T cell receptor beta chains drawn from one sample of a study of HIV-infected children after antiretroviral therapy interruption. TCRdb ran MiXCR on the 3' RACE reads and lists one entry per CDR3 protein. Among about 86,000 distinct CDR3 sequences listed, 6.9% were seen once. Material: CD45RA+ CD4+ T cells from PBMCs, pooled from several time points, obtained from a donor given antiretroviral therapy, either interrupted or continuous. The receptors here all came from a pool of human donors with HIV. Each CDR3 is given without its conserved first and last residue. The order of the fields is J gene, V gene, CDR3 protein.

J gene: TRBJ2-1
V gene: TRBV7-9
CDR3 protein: ASSLASGSSSYNEQF

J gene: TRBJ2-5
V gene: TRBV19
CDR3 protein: ASSLVARETQY

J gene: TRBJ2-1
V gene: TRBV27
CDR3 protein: ASSYQDRNEQF

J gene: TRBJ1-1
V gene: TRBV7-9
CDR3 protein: ASSFKFQGRENTEAF

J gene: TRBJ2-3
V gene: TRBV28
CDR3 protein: ASSSPSGRAKDTQY

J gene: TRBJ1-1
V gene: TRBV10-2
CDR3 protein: ASSEWGHNTEAF

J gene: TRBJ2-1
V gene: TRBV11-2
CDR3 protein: ASSSQGLTSYNEQF

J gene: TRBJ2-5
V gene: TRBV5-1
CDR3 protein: ASSQPGKETQY

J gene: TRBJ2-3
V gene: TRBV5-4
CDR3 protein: ASSLRDWTDTQY

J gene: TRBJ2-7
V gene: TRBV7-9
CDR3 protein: ASSLKGSPYEQY

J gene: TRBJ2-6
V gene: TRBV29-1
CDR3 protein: SVTGAGANVLT

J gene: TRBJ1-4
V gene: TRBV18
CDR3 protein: ASSPVARSAGTTNEKLF

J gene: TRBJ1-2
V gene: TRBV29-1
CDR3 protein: SVWTGGSYGYT

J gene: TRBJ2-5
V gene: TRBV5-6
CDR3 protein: ASSLWGMVEKETQY

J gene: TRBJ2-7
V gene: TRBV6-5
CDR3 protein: ASSRQDSYEQY

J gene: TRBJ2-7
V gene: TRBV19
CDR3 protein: ASSIRTSFRYEQY

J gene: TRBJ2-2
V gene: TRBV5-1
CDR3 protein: ASSPPTGSNTGELF